Listed below are T cell receptor beta chains from one sample, sequenced in a study of siplizumab effects on memory and regulatory T cells. Generated by immunoSEQ multiplex PCR, the TCRdb table keeps only in-frame clones and is missing some. The table includes about 94,000 clones, roughly 94% detected once. Sequenced input: non-Treg CD4+ T cells sorted from blood. These receptors all stem from a human donor in good health. Each CDR3 is given with its conserved first and last residue. A D gene is named only where the DNA matches it firmly. The size of a clone is reported for some rows only, either as once, few or many, or as a class for expanded clones.

D gene: TRBD1; V gene: TRBV10-3; clone size: once; J gene: TRBJ2-7; CDR3 protein: CAISDGTAEQYF; CDR3 DNA: TGTGCCATCAGCGACGGGACAGCCGAGCAGTACTTC
D gene: TRBD1; V gene: TRBV27; clone size: .; J gene: TRBJ1-2; CDR3 protein: CASSLLQGAGGYTF; CDR3 DNA: TGTGCCAGCAGTTTATTACAGGGGGCGGGGGGCTACACCTTC
D gene: .; V gene: TRBV27; clone size: .; J gene: TRBJ2-6; CDR3 protein: CASSFRELGANVLTF; CDR3 DNA: TGTGCCAGCAGTTTTCGGGAGCTGGGGGCCAACGTCCTGACTTTC
D gene: TRBD1; V gene: TRBV27; clone size: .; J gene: TRBJ1-2; CDR3 protein: CASSRGGRDGYTF; CDR3 DNA: TGTGCCAGCAGCCGAGGGGGCAGGGATGGCTACACCTTC
D gene: TRBD1; V gene: TRBV15; clone size: .; J gene: TRBJ1-1; CDR3 protein: CATSRQGQLSEAFF; CDR3 DNA: TGTGCCACCAGCAGACAGGGACAGCTGAGTGAAGCTTTCTTT
D gene: .; V gene: TRBV5-6; clone size: .; J gene: TRBJ2-2; CDR3 protein: CASSLGSRLTGELFF; CDR3 DNA: TGTGCCAGCAGCTTGGGGTCGCGTCTGACCGGGGAGCTGTTTTTT
D gene: TRBD1; V gene: TRBV9; clone size: .; J gene: TRBJ1-2; CDR3 protein: CASSEGTDYGYTF; CDR3 DNA: TGTGCCAGCAGCGAAGGGACAGACTATGGCTACACCTTC
D gene: .; V gene: TRBV5-1; clone size: .; J gene: TRBJ1-1; CDR3 protein: CASSLSLWERRSMNTEAFF; CDR3 DNA: TGCGCCAGCAGCTTGAGTCTTTGGGAAAGACGGTCCATGAACACTGAAGCTTTCTTT
D gene: TRBD1; V gene: TRBV7-3; clone size: .; J gene: TRBJ1-2; CDR3 protein: CASSLAGGRDYGYTF; CDR3 DNA: TGTGCCAGCAGCTTAGCAGGGGGCAGAGACTATGGCTACACCTTC
D gene: .; V gene: TRBV9; clone size: .; J gene: TRBJ2-1; CDR3 protein: CASSPRRDFSYIEQFF; CDR3 DNA: TGTGCCAGCAGCCCCCGGCGGGATTTCTCCTACATTGAGCAGTTCTTC
D gene: TRBD2; V gene: TRBV5-4; clone size: .; J gene: TRBJ2-3; CDR3 protein: CASSTAGTSGPTQYF; CDR3 DNA: TGTGCCAGCAGCACCGCCGGGACTAGCGGGCCTACGCAGTATTTT
D gene: .; V gene: TRBV5-4; clone size: once; J gene: TRBJ2-1; CDR3 protein: CASSSTALSGEQFF; CDR3 DNA: TGTGCCAGCAGCTCGACAGCCTTAAGCGGTGAGCAGTTCTTC
D gene: .; V gene: TRBV9; clone size: .; J gene: TRBJ1-6; CDR3 protein: CASSWGTDNSPLHF; CDR3 DNA: TGTGCCAGCAGCTGGGGAACCGATAATTCACCCCTCCACTTT
D gene: .; V gene: TRBV2; clone size: .; J gene: TRBJ1-6; CDR3 protein: CASSKGNSPLHF; CDR3 DNA: TGTGCCAGTTCTAAGGGGAATTCACCCCTCCACTTT
D gene: TRBD2; V gene: TRBV4-2; clone size: .; J gene: TRBJ2-5; CDR3 protein: CASSQEGTSGKTQYF; CDR3 DNA: TGTGCCAGCAGCCAAGAGGGGACTAGCGGGAAGACCCAGTACTTC
D gene: TRBD2; V gene: TRBV30; clone size: .; J gene: TRBJ2-5; CDR3 protein: CAWAGTSGGLGTQYF; CDR3 DNA: TGTGCCTGGGCAGGGACTAGCGGGGGACTGGGGACCCAGTACTTC
D gene: TRBD1; V gene: TRBV2; clone size: few; J gene: TRBJ1-2; CDR3 protein: CASRGQGNYGYTF; CDR3 DNA: TGTGCCAGCAGGGGACAGGGCAACTATGGCTACACCTTC